Included here is one T cell receptor (beta chain) sequence, with context. Antigen: not known. The same CDR3 can be traced to other DNA sequences in this sample. The data stem from a study of shared clonotypes between healthy human individuals. Study-level information: The people who gave samples were a couple of women and a few men aged 18 to 49.

From germline, CDR1 is MNHNY and CDR2 SVGAGI (reference sequence). The length of the CDR3 is 14 residues. Trimming took 6 bases from V and 4 from J; bases not matched to a gene: 7. Regarding the study as a whole: Against clonotypes common to all four donors, non-shared ones had lower generation probabilities.

Several immunoSEQ plates held equal portions of the genomic DNA taken from each subset. Some clones are missing from TCRdb's copy, which holds only in-frame ones; the method was immunoSEQ multiplex PCR. The sample records about 670,000 clones, roughly 78% being singletons. V usage is TRBV6-6 and J usage is TRBJ2-7; 9 nucleotides match TRBD1. The sequenced material came from memory CD4+ T cells sorted from blood. Subset specified: CD45RA-negative fraction. The receptor's source is a woman between 25 and 40 years old in good health. In DNA form, the CDR3 reads TGTGCCAGCAGCCCCGGGACAGGGTTGTACGAGCAGTACTTC. Its translation: CASSPGTGLYEQYF.